This T cell receptor beta chain came from a study of cytomegalovirus exposure and HLA in healthy donors. The study, taken as a whole, reports: Rare TCR sequences dominated, though some public TCRs recurred in many donors. Per published reports, the classifier diagnosed cytomegalovirus status with high specificity and sensitivity.

Regarding this clone: The antigen is unknown.

Only in-frame clones appear in the TCRdb table, and some are missing; sequencing was by immunoSEQ multiplex PCR. The top ten clones hold just under 8% of a sample with 120,000 to 150,000 clones, 88% of them seen once. The V end was cut by 1 base, the J end by 7 bases, with 11 bases between. CDR1 and CDR2 (germline): LGHNA, YSLEER. The CDR3 extends over 15 amino acids. The donors were members of the validation cohort, which comprised 90 to 150 subjects and was separate from the first cohort of 600 to 850 subjects. This sequence joins TRBV4-3 and TRBJ1-6; no clear D. Sequencing was carried out using PBMCs. This TCR derives from a woman aged 18-29 years in good health and CMV-seropositive. As DNA, the CDR3 is TGCGCCAGCAGCCAAGCGGGAACCCTAAATTCACCCCTCCACTTT. Its protein is CASSQAGTLNSPLHF.